The 23 T cell receptor beta chains listed next were all sequenced from one sample in a study of post-analysis software for immune sequencing data. Regarding the study as a whole: Patients carried roughly 5 TRBV segments more frequently than controls did, and TRBV5-6, TRBV5-1 and TRBV20-1 were among them.

These receptors have no identified antigens. Every TCR beta cDNA library bore unique molecular identifiers. TCRdb re-called the PCR reads through MiXCR, storing one row per CDR3 protein. The repertoire holds roughly 800,000 distinct CDR3 sequences, around 42% seen once, with roughly 5.2% in the top ten. Sequencing was carried out using blood. The receptors originated from a girl aged 5 to 17 with multiple sclerosis.

The V call is TRBV11-2, the J call TRBJ2-1, with TRBD2 matching 7 bases. Germline V gene data show CDR1 as SGHAT and CDR2 as FQNNGV. This CDR3 comprises 11 residues. Losses at the gene ends were 7 bases for V and 15 bases for J; bases not matched to a gene: 9. The CDR3 here is CASTSGLDPFF. CDR3 DNA sequence: TGTGCCAGCACCTCCGGACTAGATCCGTTCTTC. Full variable domain (remainder filled in from reference TRBV11-2 and TRBJ2-1): EAGVAQSPRYKIIEKRQSVAFWCNPISGHATLYWYQQILGQGPKLLIQFQNNGVVDDSQLPKDRFSAERLKGVDSTLKIQPAKLEDSAVYLCASTSGLDPFFGPGTRLTVL.

This clonotype was found once. J is TRBJ1-5 and V is TRBV20-1; no clear D gene. CDR3 length equals 11 residues. The ends were cut back, 3 bases at V and 5 bases at J, with 5 bases in the middle. Germline lookup yields CDR1 DFQATT and CDR2 SNEGSKA (reference sequence). The CDR3 sequence: CSASEDQPQHF. The CDR3 DNA reads TGCAGTGCTAGCGAGGATCAGCCCCAGCATTTT.

The V and J genes are TRBV12-3 or TRBV12-4 and TRBJ2-5; 14 bases are shared with TRBD2. After removal of 6 bases from V and 2 bases from J, the junction contained 5 bases not matched to a gene. The CDR3 is 16 residues long. CDR3 residues: CASRTGTSGGQETQYF. The CDR3 region has the DNA TGTGCCAGCAGGACCGGGACTAGCGGGGGACAAGAGACCCAGTACTTC.

The genes are TRBV12-3 or TRBV12-4 and TRBJ1-1, with TRBD1 matching over 8 bases. The CDR3 loop spans 14 amino acids. With V trimmed by 5 bases and J by 11 bases, 13 bases remained unmatched. The DNA of the CDR3 is TGTGCCAGCAGTCTAAACCCCGGACAGGGCAAGGCTTTCTTT. Translation: CASSLNPGQGKAFF.

This clonotype was recorded once. CDR3 in amino acids: CASIARDRGRGEQFF. The DNA for the CDR3 is TGTGCCAGCATCGCTAGGGACAGGGGTCGCGGTGAGCAGTTCTTC. This chain uses TRBV7-9 with TRBJ2-1; TRBD1 matches 10 bases. CDR3 size: 15 residues. Germline CDR1 reads SEHNR; CDR2 reads FQNEAQ (reference sequence). With 7 bases clipped from V and 9 bases from J, the junction kept 12 bases outside the gene matches.

The chain links TRBV24-1 to TRBJ2-4; TRBD1 or TRBD2 may be the D gene (5 bases each). This CDR3 region has 16 residues. V shed 4 bases and J shed 13 bases, with 25 bases lying between them. Germline V lookup: CDR1 KGHDR, CDR2 SFDVKD. The CDR3 coding sequence is TGTGCCACCAGTGACCCAAGATTCTCCAGGGTATGGGAGCAGTACTTC. This encodes CATSDPRFSRVWEQYF.

The CDR3 DNA reads TGTGCCAGCAGTTTAGTCTTCGGGGTCGAGCAGTACTTC. This gives the protein CASSLVFGVEQYF. The chain recombines TRBV12-3 or TRBV12-4 with TRBJ2-7, with a weak D call TRBD2 (5 bases). Trimming removed 1 base at V and 6 bases at J, with 10 bases between. This CDR3 has 13 residues.

The chain employs TRBV5-6 and TRBJ2-1; 7 positions match TRBD2. This CDR3 comprises 16 residues. Germline lookup yields CDR1 SGHDT and CDR2 YYEEEE. Trimming took 6 bases from V and 2 from J; bases not matched to a gene: 11. The CDR3 nucleotides are TGTGCCAGCACCCGACTCGGGAGGACTACCTACAATGAGCAGTTCTTC. As protein: CASTRLGRTTYNEQFF.

The chain carries TRBV29-1 and TRBJ2-1; D unclear. Trimming pared 1 base from V and 6 bases from J, leaving 10 bases between. The germline gives CDR1 SQVTM, CDR2 ANQGSEA. The CDR3 covers 13 residues. The chain's CDR3 is CSVEGGPPNEQFF. Written as DNA, the CDR3 is TGCAGCGTTGAAGGTGGTCCCCCCAATGAGCAGTTCTTC.

The chain combines TRBV28 with TRBJ2-7; TRBD2 matches 13 bases. The length of the CDR3 is 16 residues. The V gene end was trimmed by 5 bases and the J gene end by 3 bases; junction bases not matched to a gene: 7. Germline V gene lookup returns CDR1 MDHEN and CDR2 SYDVKM. The CDR3 bases are TGTGCCAGCAGTCAACCGGGACTAGCGGGACTCTACGAGCAGTACTTC. Its translation is CASSQPGLAGLYEQYF.

The chain is built from TRBV20-1 and TRBJ2-7; 10 bases fit TRBD2. The CDR3 runs 13 residues. V lost 5 bases and J lost 3; bases outside the gene matches: 4. Germline lookup yields CDR1 DFQATT and CDR2 SNEGSKA (reference sequence). This CDR3 is CSAWTSGSYEQYF. For the CDR3, the DNA is TGCAGTGCTTGGACTAGCGGAAGCTACGAGCAGTACTTC.

The chain combines TRBV12-3 or TRBV12-4 with TRBJ1-5; TRBD1 agrees at 8 bases. With V trimmed by 2 bases and J by 0 bases, 9 bases remained unmatched. The CDR3 covers 18 residues. CDR3 in amino acids: CASSLRDRGPHSNQPQHF. For the CDR3, the DNA is TGTGCCAGCAGTTTAAGAGACAGGGGCCCTCATAGCAATCAGCCCCAGCATTTT.

This clonotype has more than one count but fewer than ten. The V call is TRBV20-1, the J call TRBJ2-7; TRBD2 aligns across 10 bases. The J segment lost 0 bases and the V segment lost 4 bases, leaving 12 bases of the junction unmatched. There are 17 residues in the CDR3. Per germline, CDR1 DFQATT and CDR2 SNEGSKA (reference sequence). CDR3 nucleotides: TGCAGTGCTAAATGGCTAGCGGGAGTCTTCTACTCCTACGAGCAGTACTTC. Protein sequence: CSAKWLAGVFYSYEQYF.

In this sample, this clonotype turned up a few times. V and J are TRBV20-1 and TRBJ2-7; 14 positions agree with TRBD2. The ends lost 6 bases at V and 4 bases at J; junction bases unmatched: 5. The CDR3 spans 14 residues. Germline CDR1 is DFQATT and CDR2 is SNEGSKA (reference sequence). CDR3 in amino acids: CSADGLAGGYEQYF. The CDR3 coding sequence is TGCAGTGCGGATGGACTAGCGGGAGGATACGAGCAGTACTTC.

The chain joins TRBV15 to TRBJ1-1; 7 bases are shared with TRBD1. The CDR3 is made up of 16 amino acids. The junction had 14 bases not matched to a gene; V was cut back by 0 bases and J by 10 bases. The germline CDR1 and CDR2 sequences are LNHNV and YYDKDF (reference sequence). CDR3 region: CATSRERQGEWSTAFF. The CDR3 DNA follows: TGTGCCACCAGCAGAGAACGACAGGGAGAATGGTCCACAGCTTTCTTT.

The V call is TRBV30, the J call TRBJ2-6, with unresolved D. The CDR3 is made up of 14 amino acids. From germline, CDR1 is GTSNPN and CDR2 SVGIG (reference sequence). V dropped 4 bases and J dropped 0 bases, with 7 bases sitting between them. CDR3 amino acids: CAWTPISGANVLTF. The CDR3 DNA reads as TGTGCCTGGACACCTATCTCTGGGGCCAACGTCCTGACTTTC. Filled out from reference TRBV30 and TRBJ2-6, the complete variable domain reads SQTIHQWPATLVQPVGSPLSLECTVEGTSNPNLYWYRQAAGRGLQLLFYSVGIGQISSEVPQNLSASRPQDRQFILSSKKLLLSDSGFYLCAWTPISGANVLTFGAGSRLTVL.

This clonotype showed up just once. The rearrangement uses TRBV20-1 and TRBJ1-1; tentatively, D is TRBD1 (6 bases). V gave up 3 bases and J gave up 0 bases, with 11 bases separating them. The germline CDR1 and CDR2 sequences are DFQATT and SNEGSKA (reference sequence). The CDR3 is 14 amino acids. The CDR3 nucleotides read TGCAGTGCTAGTATGGGGGGCATGAACACTGAAGCTTTCTTT. Translated, it gives CSASMGGMNTEAFF.

The rearrangement links TRBV18 to TRBJ2-4; D remains unclear. The germline CDR1 and CDR2 sequences are KGHSH and LQKENI. This CDR3 spans 13 amino acids. The V end was cut by 3 bases, the J end by 8 bases, with 11 bases between. The CDR3 coding sequence is TGTGCCAGCTCACCCGAGGTCACGTACATTCAGTACTTC. It specifies CASSPEVTYIQYF.

The chain combines TRBV7-9 with TRBJ2-5, with a possible D match to TRBD1 (5 bases). V lost 6 bases and J lost 2, with 10 bases in between. The CDR3 spans 13 residues. Germline CDR1 is SEHNR and CDR2 is FQNEAQ (reference sequence). CDR3 DNA: TGTGCCAGCAGTCGCAGGGCGCAAGAGACCCAGTACTTC. Encoded protein: CASSRRAQETQYF.

DNA for the CDR3: TGCGCCAGCAGCCAAGCCGGGGCTGGAAACACCATATATTTT. Translation gives CASSQAGAGNTIYF. The chain has TRBV4-3 and TRBJ1-3; D is uncertain. With 1 base removed from V and 2 bases from J, the gap between germline ends came to 6 bases. Looked up from germline, CDR1 is LGHNA and CDR2 is YSLEER. The CDR3 loop spans 14 amino acids.

The rearrangement links TRBV6-5 to TRBJ2-1; 9 bases agree with TRBD2. V lost 0 bases to trimming and J lost 5 bases; unmatched junction nucleotides: 2. The CDR3 covers 15 residues. Germline CDR1 reads MNHEY; CDR2 reads SVGAGI. This CDR3 reads CASSYSTSGDNEQFF. The CDR3 DNA follows: TGTGCCAGCAGTTACTCGACTAGCGGCGACAATGAGCAGTTCTTC.

This clonotype was recorded a few times. V and J are TRBV15 and TRBJ2-6; D not certain. The V end was cut by 0 bases, the J end by 4 bases, with 7 bases between. The CDR3 has 15 residues. CDR1 is LNHNV, CDR2 YYDKDF, per germline (reference sequence). CDR3 DNA sequence: TGTGCCACCAGCAGAGATGTCGGGGGGGCCAACGTCCTGACTTTC. This sequence encodes CATSRDVGGANVLTF.

On this clonotype itself: At one boundary the junction diverges from the germline segment, which might be a read error. The V gene is TRBV12-3 or TRBV12-4, the J gene TRBJ2-5; 9 bases agree with TRBD1. This CDR3 region has 16 residues. The CDR3 loop is CASSLSGTGPQETRYF. Here the CDR3 DNA reads TGTGCCAGCAGTCTTTCCGGGACAGGGCCCCAAGAGACCCGGTACTTC.